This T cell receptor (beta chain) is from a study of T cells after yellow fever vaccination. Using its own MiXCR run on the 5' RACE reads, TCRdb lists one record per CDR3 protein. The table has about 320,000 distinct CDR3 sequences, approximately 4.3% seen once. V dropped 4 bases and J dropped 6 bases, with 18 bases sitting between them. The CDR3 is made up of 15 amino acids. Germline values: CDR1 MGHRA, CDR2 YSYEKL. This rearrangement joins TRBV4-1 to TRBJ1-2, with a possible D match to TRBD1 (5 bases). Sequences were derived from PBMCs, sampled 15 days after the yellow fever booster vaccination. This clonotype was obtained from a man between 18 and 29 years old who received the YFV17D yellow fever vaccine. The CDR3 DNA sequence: TGCGCCAGCAGCCGGTACGGGGGGGTAAAGGATGGCTACACCTTC. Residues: CASSRYGGVKDGYTF.